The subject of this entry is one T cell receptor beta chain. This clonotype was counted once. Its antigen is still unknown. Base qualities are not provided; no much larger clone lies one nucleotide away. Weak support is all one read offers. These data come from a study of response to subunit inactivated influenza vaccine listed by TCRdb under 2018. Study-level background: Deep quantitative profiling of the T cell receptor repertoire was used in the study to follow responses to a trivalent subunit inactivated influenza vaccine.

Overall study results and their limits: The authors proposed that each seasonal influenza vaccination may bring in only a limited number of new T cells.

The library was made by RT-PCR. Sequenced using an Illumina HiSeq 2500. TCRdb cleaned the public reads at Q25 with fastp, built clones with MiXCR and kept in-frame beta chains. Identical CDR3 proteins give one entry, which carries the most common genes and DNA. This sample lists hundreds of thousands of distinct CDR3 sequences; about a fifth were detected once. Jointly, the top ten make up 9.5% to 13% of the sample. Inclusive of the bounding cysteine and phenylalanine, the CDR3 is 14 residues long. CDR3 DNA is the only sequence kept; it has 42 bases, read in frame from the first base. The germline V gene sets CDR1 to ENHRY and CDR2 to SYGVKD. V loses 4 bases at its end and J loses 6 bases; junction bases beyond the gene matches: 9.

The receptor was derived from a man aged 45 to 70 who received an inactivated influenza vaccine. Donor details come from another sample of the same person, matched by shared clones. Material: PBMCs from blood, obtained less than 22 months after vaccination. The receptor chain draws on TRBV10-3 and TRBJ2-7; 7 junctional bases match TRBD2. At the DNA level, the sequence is TGTGCCATCAGTGCCCGAACAGGACTAGGCGAGCAGTACTTC. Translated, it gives CAISARTGLGEQYF.